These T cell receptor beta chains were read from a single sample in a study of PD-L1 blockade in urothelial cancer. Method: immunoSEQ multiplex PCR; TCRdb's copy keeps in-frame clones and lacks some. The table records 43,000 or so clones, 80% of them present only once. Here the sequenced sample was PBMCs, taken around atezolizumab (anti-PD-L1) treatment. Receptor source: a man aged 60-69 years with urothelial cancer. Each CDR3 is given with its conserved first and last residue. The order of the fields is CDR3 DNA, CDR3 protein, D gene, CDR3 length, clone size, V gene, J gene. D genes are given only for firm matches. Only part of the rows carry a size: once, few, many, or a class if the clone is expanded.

cdr3_nt: TGTGCCAGCAGCTTGGGGACAGGCCAAGAGACCCAGTACTTC; cdr3_aa: CASSLGTGQETQYF; d_call: TRBD1; cdr3_length: 14; clone_size: .; v_call: TRBV7-2; j_call: TRBJ2-5
cdr3_nt: TGTGCCAGCGGGACAGTAGACTACGAGCAGTACTTC; cdr3_aa: CASGTVDYEQYF; d_call: TRBD1; cdr3_length: 12; clone_size: .; v_call: TRBV28; j_call: TRBJ2-7
cdr3_nt: TGTGCCAGCAGTGAACAGACTAGAGGAGGTAAAAAGACCCAGTACTTC; cdr3_aa: CASSEQTRGGKKTQYF; d_call: .; cdr3_length: 16; clone_size: .; v_call: TRBV25-1; j_call: TRBJ2-5
cdr3_nt: TGTGCTAGTGGTTTCAGCTCTGGAAACACCATATATTTT; cdr3_aa: CASGFSSGNTIYF; d_call: .; cdr3_length: 13; clone_size: .; v_call: TRBV12-5; j_call: TRBJ1-3
cdr3_nt: TGTGCCAGCAGCCCGGGCCGGGCTAGCGGGAGTCTTCACTTC; cdr3_aa: CASSPGRASGSLHF; d_call: TRBD2; cdr3_length: 14; clone_size: once; v_call: TRBV11-1; j_call: TRBJ2-5
cdr3_nt: TGTGCCAGCAGCCCGGACAAGAACTATGGCTACACCTTC; cdr3_aa: CASSPDKNYGYTF; d_call: .; cdr3_length: 13; clone_size: .; v_call: TRBV7-2; j_call: TRBJ1-2
cdr3_nt: TGTGCCAGCTCACCGAACCGGGACAGCTGGAGTGAGCAGTTCTTC; cdr3_aa: CASSPNRDSWSEQFF; d_call: TRBD1; cdr3_length: 15; clone_size: once; v_call: TRBV18; j_call: TRBJ2-1
cdr3_nt: TGCGCCAGCAGCTTGGGACAGGGGGCGCGGGAGACCCAGTACTTC; cdr3_aa: CASSLGQGARETQYF; d_call: TRBD1; cdr3_length: 15; clone_size: .; v_call: TRBV5-1; j_call: TRBJ2-5
cdr3_nt: TGTGCCTGGATCAACGGGGGGAACACCGGGGAGCTGTTTTTT; cdr3_aa: CAWINGGNTGELFF; d_call: .; cdr3_length: 14; clone_size: .; v_call: TRBV30; j_call: TRBJ2-2
cdr3_nt: TGTGCCAGCAGCGAAGCAGGGGGTAATCAGCCCCAGCATTTT; cdr3_aa: CASSEAGGNQPQHF; d_call: TRBD1; cdr3_length: 14; clone_size: .; v_call: TRBV6-4; j_call: TRBJ1-5
cdr3_nt: TGTGCCAGCAGTTCCTACAGGGAAGGCAAAAACATTCAGTACTTC; cdr3_aa: CASSSYREGKNIQYF; d_call: .; cdr3_length: 15; clone_size: .; v_call: TRBV28; j_call: TRBJ2-4
cdr3_nt: TGTGCCAGCAGTGGGGACAGACTTCCTTTCTACACCTTC; cdr3_aa: CASSGDRLPFYTF; d_call: TRBD1; cdr3_length: 13; clone_size: .; v_call: TRBV28; j_call: TRBJ1-2
cdr3_nt: TGTGCCCGACTAGCTTACAATGAGCAGTTCTTC; cdr3_aa: CARLAYNEQFF; d_call: .; cdr3_length: 11; clone_size: .; v_call: TRBV21-1; j_call: TRBJ2-1
cdr3_nt: TGTGCCACCAACCCGATGACTAGCGGATACAATGAGCAGTTCTTC; cdr3_aa: CATNPMTSGYNEQFF; d_call: TRBD2; cdr3_length: 15; clone_size: .; v_call: TRBV28; j_call: TRBJ2-1
cdr3_nt: TGTGCCAGCCTCCGGGACTCTGCCTACGAGCAGTACTTC; cdr3_aa: CASLRDSAYEQYF; d_call: .; cdr3_length: 13; clone_size: .; v_call: TRBV6-1; j_call: TRBJ2-7
cdr3_nt: TGTGCCAGCTCACCAAAGACAAACACTGAAGCTTTCTTT; cdr3_aa: CASSPKTNTEAFF; d_call: .; cdr3_length: 13; clone_size: few; v_call: TRBV18; j_call: TRBJ1-1
cdr3_nt: TGTGCCAGCAGCGGACCGGGGGCTAATGAAAAACTGTTTTTT; cdr3_aa: CASSGPGANEKLFF; d_call: .; cdr3_length: 14; clone_size: .; v_call: TRBV9; j_call: TRBJ1-4
cdr3_nt: TGTGCCAGCAGTGACCGGCCAGGCTACACCGGGGAGCTGTTTTTT; cdr3_aa: CASSDRPGYTGELFF; d_call: .; cdr3_length: 15; clone_size: .; v_call: TRBV6-4; j_call: TRBJ2-2
cdr3_nt: TGTGCCTGGGGGGCGAGTGGGTATGAGCAGTTCTTC; cdr3_aa: CAWGASGYEQFF; d_call: .; cdr3_length: 12; clone_size: once; v_call: TRBV30; j_call: TRBJ2-1
cdr3_nt: TGTGCCAGCAGCTGGGGACAGGGGGCGGGAGAGACCCAGTACTTC; cdr3_aa: CASSWGQGAGETQYF; d_call: TRBD1; cdr3_length: 15; clone_size: .; v_call: TRBV5-4; j_call: TRBJ2-5